These 8 T cell receptor beta chains were sequenced from one sample in a study of OX40 agonist ivuxolimab in advanced cancers. The assay was immunoSEQ multiplex PCR, and TCRdb's table has in-frame clones only and misses some. Here the sample spans roughly 70,000 clones, 85% being singletons. Sequenced material: CD4+ or CD8+ T cells sorted from blood, taken in a trial of the OX40 agonist ivuxolimab. Receptors were obtained from an adult with an advanced solid tumor such as melanoma, head and neck, liver or kidney cancer.

The chain couples TRBV18 to TRBJ1-5; 8 bases line up with TRBD1. Trimming removed 4 bases from V and 2 bases from J; junction bases left unmatched: 4. Per germline, CDR1 KGHSH and CDR2 LQKENI. The CDR3 is made up of 15 amino acids. Here the CDR3 DNA reads TGTGCCAGCTCACAGACAGGGGTTGGCAATCAGCCCCAGCATTTT. It encodes CASSQTGVGNQPQHF.

Here the CDR3 DNA reads TGTGCCACCCGGAACAGGGAATTTGAAGCTTTCTTT. Its protein is CATRNREFEAFF. This rearrangement joins TRBV19 to TRBJ1-1, with D perhaps TRBD1 (6 bases). With 10 bases removed from V and 7 bases from J, the gap between germline ends came to 16 bases. The CDR3 runs 12 residues. CDR1 is LNHDA, CDR2 SQIVND, per germline (reference sequence).

This rearrangement joins TRBV29-1 to TRBJ1-1; D is ambiguous. The CDR3 is made up of 11 amino acids. V lost 6 bases and J lost 7, with 12 bases in between. Germline V gene data show CDR1 as SQVTM and CDR2 as ANQGSEA. The CDR3 is CSVAPGIEAFF. The CDR3 DNA sequence: TGCAGCGTGGCGCCGGGGATTGAAGCTTTCTTT.

The CDR3 is CASSPPTGLGEKLFF. The DNA of the CDR3 is TGTGCCAGCTCACCACCCACAGGGTTAGGAGAAAAACTGTTTTTT. This chain links TRBV18 with TRBJ1-4; weak D call: TRBD1 (6 bases). V gave up 0 bases and J gave up 8 bases, with 13 bases separating them. This CDR3 spans 15 amino acids. Germline V CDR1 and CDR2: KGHSH, LQKENI.

The chain uses TRBV29-1 and TRBJ1-2; D is unclear. Per the germline V gene, CDR1 is SQVTM and CDR2 is ANQGSEA. V was pared by 1 base and J by 1 base, with 16 bases between. The CDR3 runs to 16 residues. CDR3 sequence: CSVEGMRGDVNYGYTF. The DNA of the CDR3 is TGCAGCGTTGAAGGCATGCGGGGAGACGTTAACTATGGCTACACCTTC.

The chain recombines TRBV18 with TRBJ1-2, with 8 bases that match TRBD1. The germline gives CDR1 KGHSH, CDR2 LQKENI. The CDR3 has 17 residues. V shed 2 bases, J shed 4 bases, and the junction held 12 bases outside the gene matches. DNA for the CDR3: TGTGCCAGCTCACCAAGTTCCTCCGGGACAGGCTTCTATGGCTACACCTTC. Encoded protein: CASSPSSSGTGFYGYTF.

The chain uses TRBV6-6 and TRBJ1-1, with D maybe TRBD1 (6 bases). Germline CDR1 MNHNY, CDR2 SVGAGI (reference sequence). The CDR3 has 13 amino acids. V was clipped by 2 bases and J by 5 bases, with 9 bases between them. This chain's CDR3 is CASSYEGGTEAFF. CDR3 bases: TGTGCCAGCAGTTACGAAGGGGGGACTGAAGCTTTCTTT.

This clone showed up just once. The gene calls are TRBV11-3 and TRBJ2-3, with 11 bases lining up with TRBD2. Germline V gene sequence: CDR1 SGHNT, CDR2 YENEEA. Trimming at V came to 3 bases and at J to 0 bases, leaving 8 bases not matched to a gene. The CDR3 totals 18 residues. The CDR3 bases are TGTGCCAGCAGCTTGCTAGCGGGAGGCCACAAAAGCACAGATACGCAGTATTTT. Protein product: CASSLLAGGHKSTDTQYF.